This TCR beta chain comes out of a study of T cells after somatic rescue of genetic block (dated by TCRdb to the early 2020s). At the level of the whole study: What the study looked at was long-term robustness, specifically in a T-cell system that came about through somatic rescue of a genetic block in T-cell development.

Note on this clone: Its antigen is unknown. One base away there is no much larger clone; base qualities are not given.

The library was built by means of the immunoSEQ multiplex PCR assay. TCRdb's version of the immuneACCESS table is confined to in-frame rearrangements and falls short of the full clone set. An unresolved V gene accounts for under half of the shortfall where checked; the remainder is of unknown origin. In all, the sample holds approximately 67,000 clones, and just over 90% of those were seen once. 3% of the sample goes to the ten largest clones. Ends trimmed: V by 5 bases, J by 6 bases; bases unmatched to a gene: 11. The CDR3 measures 16 amino acids from cysteine to phenylalanine. The CDR3 DNA has 48 bases and is translated from base 1. As encoded in the germline V gene (reference sequence), CDR1 is PRHDT while CDR2 is FYEKMQ.

This sequence was found in a man in his forties. The sample was peripheral blood mononuclear cells (PBMCs). The sequence links TRBV13 to TRBJ2-2; 8 bases in the junction line up with TRBD1. CDR3 loop: CASSPAAGGAPGELFF. The DNA sequence follows: TGTGCCAGCAGCCCCGCGGCAGGGGGCGCTCCCGGGGAGCTGTTTTTT.